Below are 8 T cell receptor beta chains sequenced from a single sample in a study of blood T cell repertoires in COVID-19. Generated by immunoSEQ multiplex PCR, the TCRdb table keeps only in-frame clones and is missing some. The sample has 130,000 to 150,000 clones, around four fifths seen once; the top ten hold approximately 40%. The sample was peripheral blood. Receptors originate from a human donor in a cohort sampled during active COVID-19.

This chain uses TRBV2 with TRBJ1-4, with TRBD1 identical over 9 bases. This CDR3 contains 15 residues. V dropped 6 bases and J dropped 5; count of bases not matched to a gene: 7. CDR1 is SNHLY, CDR2 FYNNEI, per germline. The CDR3 reads CASRIRTGENEKLFF. In DNA, the CDR3 is TGTGCCAGCAGAATCAGGACAGGGGAGAATGAAAAACTGTTTTTT.

The V gene is TRBV9, the J gene TRBJ1-4, with 10 bases lining up with TRBD1. CDR1 is SGDLS, CDR2 YYNGEE, per germline. The CDR3 extends over 15 amino acids. The junction had 4 bases not matched to a gene; V was cut back by 7 bases and J by 1 base. The CDR3 spells CASGRDRGTNEKLFF. DNA of the CDR3: TGTGCCAGCGGCAGGGACAGGGGAACTAATGAAAAACTGTTTTTT.

Worth noting for this clone: At one end the junction does not follow the germline gene, possibly because of a read error. This chain uses TRBV7-7 with TRBJ1-2; D unclear. Germline CDR1 SSHAT, CDR2 FNYEAQ (reference sequence). The CDR3 loop spans 11 amino acids. The CDR3 coding sequence is TGTGCTAGCAGACTGGTCCATGGCTACACCTTC. Its translation is CASRLVHGYTF.

The V gene is TRBV3-1 (or the pseudogene TRBV3-2), the J gene TRBJ2-7; D gene ambiguous. V lost 0 bases and J lost 1, with 4 bases in between. The length of the CDR3 is 13 residues. CDR1 is LGHDT, CDR2 YNNKEL, per germline (reference sequence). The CDR3: CASSQDLSYEQYF. CDR3 nucleotides: TGTGCCAGCAGCCAAGATCTTTCCTACGAGCAGTACTTC.

This CDR3 reads CASKPRGPLYEQYF. Written as DNA, the CDR3 is TGTGCCAGCAAACCCAGGGGGCCCCTCTACGAGCAGTACTTC. V and J are TRBV6-5 and TRBJ2-7; TRBD1 aligns across 8 bases. Germline V gene lookup returns CDR1 MNHEY and CDR2 SVGAGI. The V gene end was trimmed by 7 bases and the J gene end by 3 bases; junction bases not matched to a gene: 8. CDR3 length: 14 amino acids.

A few counts support this clone. The chain combines TRBV3-1 (or the pseudogene TRBV3-2) with TRBJ2-6; D not resolved. V was trimmed by 1 base and J by 2 bases, leaving 15 bases between them. Germline CDR1 reads LGHDT; CDR2 reads YNNKEL (reference sequence). This CDR3 has 18 amino acids. In DNA form, the CDR3 reads TGTGCCAGCAGCCAAGTAACATGGAGAATAGCTGGGGCCAACGTCCTGACTTTC. It is translated as CASSQVTWRIAGANVLTF.

This clone was recorded once. The gene calls are TRBV5-1 and TRBJ2-2; 8 nucleotides line up with TRBD1. The CDR3 contains 15 residues. The J segment lost 6 bases and the V segment lost 2 bases, leaving 6 bases of the junction unmatched. Germline-derived CDR1 and CDR2 are SGHRS and YFSETQ. The CDR3 nucleotides read TGCGCCAGCAGCTTTCGGACAGGGAGAGCCGGGGAGCTGTTTTTT. This translates into CASSFRTGRAGELFF.

The J gene is TRBJ1-1, the V gene TRBV28; D possibly corresponds to TRBD1 (6 bases). There are 15 residues in the CDR3. CDR1 MDHEN and CDR2 SYDVKM come from the germline V gene. V was shortened by 5 bases and J by 5 bases, with 18 bases between the two germline ends. The CDR3 is CASSPDYRVATEAFF. CDR3 coding DNA: TGTGCCAGCAGTCCTGACTACAGGGTTGCGACTGAAGCTTTCTTT.